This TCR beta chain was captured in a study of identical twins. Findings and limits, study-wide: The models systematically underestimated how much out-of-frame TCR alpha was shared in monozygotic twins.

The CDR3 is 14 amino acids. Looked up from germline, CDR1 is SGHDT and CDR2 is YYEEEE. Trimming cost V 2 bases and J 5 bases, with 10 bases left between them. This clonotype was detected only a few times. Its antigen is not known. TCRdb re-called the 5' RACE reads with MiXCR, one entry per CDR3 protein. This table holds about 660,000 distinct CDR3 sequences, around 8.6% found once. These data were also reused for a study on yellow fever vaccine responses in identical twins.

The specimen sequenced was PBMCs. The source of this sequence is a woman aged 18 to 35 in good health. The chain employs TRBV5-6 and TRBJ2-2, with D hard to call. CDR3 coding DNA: TGTGCCAGCAGCTTCCCTTCGTTAACCGGGGAGCTGTTTTTT. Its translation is CASSFPSLTGELFF.